Shown below are 2 T cell receptor beta chains from a single sample sequenced in a study of siplizumab effects on memory and regulatory T cells. TCRdb's table, derived via immunoSEQ multiplex PCR, lists solely in-frame clones and lacks some. The sample lists over 95,000 clones, 93% occurring once. The sequenced material came from non-Treg CD4+ T cells sorted from blood. The source is a human donor in good health.

This chain links TRBV5-4 with TRBJ2-7; 9 bases match TRBD2. Trimming took 4 bases from V and 0 from J; bases not matched to a gene: 11. The CDR3 is 17 residues long. Germline CDR1 is SGHNT and CDR2 is YYREEE (reference sequence). CDR3 nucleotides: TGTGCCAGCAGCCGTTCCGGGCTAGCGGGGAGCTCCTACGAGCAGTACTTC. This encodes CASSRSGLAGSSYEQYF.

This sequence joins TRBV2 and TRBJ1-6, with TRBD1 identical over 8 bases. The V gene end was trimmed by 4 bases and the J gene end by 10 bases; junction bases not matched to a gene: 6. The CDR3 runs to 14 residues. CDR1 and CDR2 from the germline V gene are SNHLY and FYNNEI. Here the CDR3 DNA reads TGTGCCAGCAGTGTAAACAGGGGGTACTCACCCCTCCACTTT. This codes for CASSVNRGYSPLHF.